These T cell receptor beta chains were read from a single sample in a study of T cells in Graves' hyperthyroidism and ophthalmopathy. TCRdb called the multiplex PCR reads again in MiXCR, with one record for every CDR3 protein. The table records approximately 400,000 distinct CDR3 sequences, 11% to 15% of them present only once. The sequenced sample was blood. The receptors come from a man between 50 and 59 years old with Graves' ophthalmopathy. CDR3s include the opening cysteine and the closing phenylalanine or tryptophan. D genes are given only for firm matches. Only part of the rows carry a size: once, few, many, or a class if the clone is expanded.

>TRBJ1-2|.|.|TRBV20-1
CSARTGTYGYTF
TGCAGTGCTAGAACAGGCACCTATGGCTACACCTTC
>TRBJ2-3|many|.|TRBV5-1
CASSLAPRASTDTQYF
TGCGCCAGCAGCTTGGCCCCCAGGGCCAGCACAGATACGCAGTATTTT
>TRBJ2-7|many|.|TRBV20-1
CSARESGEQYF
TGCAGTGCTAGAGAATCGGGCGAGCAGTACTTC
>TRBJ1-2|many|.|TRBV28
CASTDSDLGLPNYGYTF
TGTGCCAGCACCGACTCCGACTTGGGGCTACCTAACTATGGCTACACCTTC
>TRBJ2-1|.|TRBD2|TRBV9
CASSAGGSSEQFF
TGTGCCAGCAGCGCGGGAGGCTCCAGTGAGCAGTTCTTC
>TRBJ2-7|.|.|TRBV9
CASSVGSGINYEQYF
TGTGCCAGCAGCGTAGGGTCCGGGATCAATTACGAGCAGTACTTC
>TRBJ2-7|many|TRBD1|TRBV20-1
CSARGGGRGYEQYF
TGCAGTGCTAGAGGAGGGGGCCGCGGGTACGAGCAGTACTTC
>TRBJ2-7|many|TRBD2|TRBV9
CASSPWTSGSSHEQYF
TGTGCCAGCAGCCCTTGGACTAGCGGGAGTTCCCACGAGCAGTACTTC
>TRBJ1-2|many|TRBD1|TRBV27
CASSKDRAGYGYTF
TGTGCCAGCAGCAAGGACAGGGCGGGCTATGGCTACACCTTC
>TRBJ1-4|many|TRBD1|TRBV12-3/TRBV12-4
CASSFDRGFNEKLFF
TGTGCCAGCAGTTTCGACAGGGGTTTTAATGAAAAACTGTTTTTT
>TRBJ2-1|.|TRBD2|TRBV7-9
CASSLTGTSSSEQFF
TGTGCCAGCAGCTTAACCGGGACTAGTTCCTCTGAGCAGTTCTTC
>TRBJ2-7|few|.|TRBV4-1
CASSQGVTGGSAEQYF
TGCGCCAGCAGCCAAGGAGTGACAGGCGGCTCGGCCGAGCAGTACTTC
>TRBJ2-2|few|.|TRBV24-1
CATSDSRRPNQGLFF
TGTGCCACCAGTGATTCGAGGAGGCCTAATCAGGGGCTGTTTTTT
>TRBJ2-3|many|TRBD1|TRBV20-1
CSATGTGAPSGIDTQYF
TGCAGTGCTACTGGGACAGGGGCGCCCAGTGGTATAGATACGCAGTATTTT
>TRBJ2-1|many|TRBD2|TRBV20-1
CSARPDGRNEQFF
TGCAGTGCTAGACCGGACGGGAGGAATGAGCAGTTCTTC
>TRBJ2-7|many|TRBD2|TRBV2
CASSGLAGGPGEQYF
TGTGCCAGCAGTGGCTTAGCGGGAGGGCCTGGGGAGCAGTACTTC
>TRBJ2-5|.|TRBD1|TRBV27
CASSLMTGGRETQYF
TGTGCCAGCAGTTTAATGACAGGGGGCCGGGAGACCCAGTACTTC
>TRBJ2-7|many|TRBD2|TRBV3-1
CASSREGSYEQYF
TGTGCCAGCAGCCGGGAGGGGTCCTACGAGCAGTACTTC
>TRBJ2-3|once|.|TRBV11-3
CASSESMGYSDTQYF
TGTGCCAGCAGTGAATCAATGGGATACTCAGATACGCAGTATTTT
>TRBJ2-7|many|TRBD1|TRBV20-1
CSAKDWDRRGHEQYF
TGCAGTGCCAAGGACTGGGACAGGCGGGGTCACGAGCAGTACTTC
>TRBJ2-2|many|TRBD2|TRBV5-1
CASSLAASGRPIRNTGELFF
TGCGCCAGCAGCTTGGCCGCTAGCGGGAGGCCAATAAGAAACACCGGGGAGCTGTTTTTT
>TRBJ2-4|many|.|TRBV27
CARQGGVLRNIQYF
TGTGCCAGACAAGGGGGGGTTTTACGGAACATTCAGTACTTC
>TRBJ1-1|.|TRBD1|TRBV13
CASSKPLQGLGTEAFF
TGTGCCAGCAGCAAGCCTTTACAGGGGTTAGGGACTGAAGCTTTCTTT
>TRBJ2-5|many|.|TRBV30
CAWSAKGGVQETQYF
TGTGCCTGGAGTGCAAAGGGGGGGGTCCAAGAGACCCAGTACTTC
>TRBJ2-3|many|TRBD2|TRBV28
CASSPAGGLAATDTQYF
TGTGCCAGCAGCCCGGCGGGAGGACTAGCGGCCACAGATACGCAGTATTTT
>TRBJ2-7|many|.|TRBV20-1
CSARGSFSYEQYF
TGCAGTGCTAGAGGGTCGTTTTCCTACGAGCAGTACTTC
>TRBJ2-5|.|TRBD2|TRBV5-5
CASNPLLLAGRQETQYF
TGTGCCAGCAACCCTCTGCTACTAGCGGGAAGACAAGAGACCCAGTACTTC
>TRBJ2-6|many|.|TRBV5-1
CASSWQGQSSGANVLTF
TGCGCCAGCAGCTGGCAGGGTCAAAGCTCTGGGGCCAACGTCCTGACTTTC
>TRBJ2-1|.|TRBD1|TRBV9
CASSVETGGNEQFF
TGTGCCAGCAGCGTGGAGACAGGGGGCAATGAGCAGTTCTTC
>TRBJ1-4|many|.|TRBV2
CASRDLGGPNEKLFF
TGTGCCAGCAGGGACCTCGGGGGTCCTAATGAAAAACTGTTTTTT
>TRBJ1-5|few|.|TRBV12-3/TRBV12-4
CASSNQGPNQPQHF
TGTGCCAGCAGCAATCAGGGACCCAATCAGCCCCAGCATTTT
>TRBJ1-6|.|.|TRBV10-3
CAISGLLDSPLHF
TGTGCCATCAGCGGGCTCTTGGATTCACCCCTCCACTTT
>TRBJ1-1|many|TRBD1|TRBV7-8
CASSLSSRTGGEAFF
TGTGCCAGCAGCTTAAGCTCCCGGACAGGGGGTGAAGCTTTCTTT
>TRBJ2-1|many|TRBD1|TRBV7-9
CASSPDRANNEQFF
TGTGCCAGCAGCCCGGACAGGGCAAACAATGAGCAGTTCTTC
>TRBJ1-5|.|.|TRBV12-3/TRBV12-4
CASSLVVRGLQGNQPQHF
TGTGCCAGCAGTTTAGTGGTGAGGGGTCTCCAGGGGAATCAGCCCCAGCATTTT
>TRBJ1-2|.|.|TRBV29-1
CSVPENYGYTF
TGCAGCGTACCCGAGAACTATGGCTACACCTTC
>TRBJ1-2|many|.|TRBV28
CASSWGAVGYGYTF
TGTGCCAGCAGTTGGGGTGCGGTGGGCTATGGCTACACCTTC
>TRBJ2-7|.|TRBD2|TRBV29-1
CSVGSAGGSYEQYF
TGCAGCGTGGGGTCGGCGGGAGGGTCCTACGAGCAGTACTTC
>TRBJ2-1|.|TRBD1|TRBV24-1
CATSDLGTENNEQFF
TGTGCCACCAGTGATTTAGGGACAGAGAACAATGAGCAGTTCTTC
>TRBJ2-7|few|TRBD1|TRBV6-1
CASTRRQGAYEQYF
TGTGCCAGCACCCGAAGACAGGGTGCGTACGAGCAGTACTTC
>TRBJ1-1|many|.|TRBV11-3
CASSAGRGGSEAFF
TGTGCCAGCAGCGCAGGGAGGGGGGGGTCTGAAGCTTTCTTT
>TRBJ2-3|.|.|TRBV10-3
CATQGLAYTDTQYF
TGTGCCACCCAAGGGTTGGCTTACACAGATACGCAGTATTTT
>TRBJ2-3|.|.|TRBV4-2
CASSQHLIGTQYF
TGTGCCAGCAGCCAACATCTCATTGGTACGCAGTATTTT
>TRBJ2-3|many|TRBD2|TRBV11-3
CASSLLAGEDTQYF
TGTGCCAGCAGCTTGCTAGCGGGAGAAGATACGCAGTATTTT
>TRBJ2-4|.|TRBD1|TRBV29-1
CSVVPGGLGSAKNIQYF
TGCAGCGTTGTACCAGGGGGCTTGGGGTCCGCCAAAAACATTCAGTACTTC
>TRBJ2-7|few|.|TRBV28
CASSAGILLYEQYF
TGTGCCAGCAGCGCCGGGATTTTACTCTACGAGCAGTACTTC
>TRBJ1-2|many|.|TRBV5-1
CASSLEGAQGYTF
TGCGCCAGCAGCTTGGAAGGGGCGCAGGGCTACACCTTC
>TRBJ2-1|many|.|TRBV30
CAWSSIGDEQFF
TGTGCCTGGAGTTCGATAGGGGACGAGCAGTTCTTC